The 22 T cell receptor beta chains listed next were all sequenced from one sample in a study of graft-versus-host responses after intestinal transplantation. Their recognized antigens are unknown. Only in-frame clones appear in the TCRdb table, and some are missing; sequencing was by immunoSEQ multiplex PCR. The sample consists of about 90,000 clones, about 93% of them appearing once. The specimen comprised unstimulated CD8+ T cells sorted from spleen or lymph node cells, sampled before transplant. These receptors were taken from a human donor who was the organ donor for an intestinal transplant.

The chain joins TRBV28 to TRBJ1-1, with a tentative D call TRBD1 (6 bases). Per the germline V gene, CDR1 is MDHEN and CDR2 is SYDVKM. The length of the CDR3 is 11 residues. V was shortened by 7 bases and J by 9 bases, with 12 bases between the two germline ends. The chain's CDR3 is CASTPGGQAFF. For the CDR3, the DNA is TGTGCCAGCACCCCGGGGGGGCAAGCTTTCTTT.

The CDR3 loop is CASSLTGPLFYEQYF. CDR3 sequence (DNA): TGTGCCAGCAGTCTTACAGGGCCCCTTTTTTACGAGCAGTACTTC. This chain uses TRBV27 with TRBJ2-7, with D possibly matching TRBD1 (6 bases). Germline V gene lookup returns CDR1 MNHEY and CDR2 SMNVEV (reference sequence). V was cut by 5 bases and J by 4 bases, with 18 bases left in between. The CDR3 has 15 amino acids.

Turning to this clone: Other DNA sequences in this specimen translate into the identical CDR3. The V and J genes are TRBV2 and TRBJ1-6; TRBD1 agrees at 10 bases. Germline V lookup: CDR1 SNHLY, CDR2 FYNNEI. V shed 5 bases, J shed 9 bases, and the junction held 7 bases outside the gene matches. This CDR3 spans 15 amino acids. DNA for the CDR3: TGTGCCAGCAGTCACCGGGACAGGGGATCTTCACCCCTCCACTTT. Translated: CASSHRDRGSSPLHF.

The chain couples TRBV9 to TRBJ2-1; 15 bases fit TRBD2. V lost 4 bases and J lost 0; bases outside the gene matches: 8. Germline V lookup: CDR1 SGDLS, CDR2 YYNGEE. CDR3 length: 19 amino acids. The CDR3 nucleotides read TGTGCCAGCAGCCTCCGGACTAGCGGGAGGGGGAGCTCCTACAATGAGCAGTTCTTC. Its translation is CASSLRTSGRGSSYNEQFF.

This clone was seen once. CDR3 sequence (DNA): TGTGCCAGCAGTTTAGAGGTGAATGAAAAACTGTTTTTT. Its translation: CASSLEVNEKLFF. V and J are TRBV28 and TRBJ1-4; D gene ambiguous. V was pared by 2 bases and J by 5 bases, with 6 bases between. The CDR3 length is 13 residues. CDR1 and CDR2 (germline): MDHEN, SYDVKM. Using reference TRBV28 and TRBJ1-4 for the parts outside the CDR3, the full variable domain is DVKVTQSSRYLVKRTGEKVFLECVQDMDHENMFWYRQDPGLGLRLIYFSYDVKMKEKGDIPEGYSVSREKKERFSLILESASTNQTSMYLCASSLEVNEKLFFGSGTQLSVL.

In nucleotides, the CDR3 is TGTGCCAGCAGTTCCCCTCTATCTAGGGGGATGAGCGGGATGCTAGAGCAGTTCTTC. Translated: CASSSPLSRGMSGMLEQFF. The chain employs TRBV28 and TRBJ2-1; perhaps TRBD2 as D (7 bases). Germline loops: CDR1 MDHEN, CDR2 SYDVKM. The CDR3 sequence is 19 residues long. V was trimmed by 4 bases and J by 10 bases, leaving 32 bases between them.

The J gene is TRBJ2-1, the V gene TRBV18; 8 bases agree with TRBD1. V lost 0 bases, J lost 5 bases, and 3 bases stayed unmatched. The CDR3 length is 15 residues. Germline assignment: CDR1 KGHSH and CDR2 LQKENI. Here the CDR3 reads CASSPPDRDHNEQFF. In DNA form, the CDR3 reads TGTGCCAGCTCACCACCGGACAGGGACCACAATGAGCAGTTCTTC. Full variable domain (rest looked up from reference TRBV18 and TRBJ2-1): NAGVMQNPRHLVRRRGQEARLRCSPMKGHSHVYWYRQLPEEGLKFMVYLQKENIIDESGMPKERFSAEFPKEGPSILRIQQVVRGDSAAYFCASSPPDRDHNEQFFGPGTRLTVL.

J is TRBJ2-2 and V is TRBV20-1; maybe TRBD1 (5 bases). The CDR3 extends over 11 amino acids. Germline-derived CDR1 and CDR2 are DFQATT and SNEGSKA (reference sequence). Trimming left V 6 bases short and J 5 bases short, with 7 bases between. The CDR3: CSASGTGELFF. CDR3 bases: TGCAGTGCCTCAGGGACCGGGGAGCTGTTTTTT.

This chain joins TRBV27 and TRBJ2-7; 7 bases agree with TRBD2. J gave up 3 bases and V 3 bases, and 2 bases lay outside the gene matches. This CDR3 spans 13 amino acids. CDR1 is MNHEY, CDR2 SMNVEV, per germline (reference sequence). In DNA, the CDR3 is TGTGCCAGCAGTTTGGCGGGGGACTACGAGCAGTACTTC. Translation: CASSLAGDYEQYF.

The CDR3 sequence is CASSFSPGNIQYF. The CDR3 bases are TGTGCCAGCAGCTTTTCGCCGGGGAACATTCAGTACTTC. The V call is TRBV7-9, the J call TRBJ2-4; possible D gene TRBD2, 5 bases. V lost 3 bases and J lost 7, with 10 bases in between. This CDR3 contains 13 residues. CDR1 and CDR2 (germline): SEHNR, FQNEAQ (reference sequence).

The chain uses TRBV7-9 and TRBJ2-1; 7 nucleotides align to TRBD1. This CDR3 contains 16 residues. Unmatched junction bases numbered 8, after V lost 3 bases and J lost 3 bases. The germline V gene has CDR1 SEHNR and CDR2 FQNEAQ (reference sequence). CDR3 DNA: TGTGCCAGCAGCTTCTGGGGGACAGAAGTCTACAATGAGCAGTTCTTC. Its protein is CASSFWGTEVYNEQFF.

CDR3 sequence reads: CATSDRSGWTSSADTQYF. Written as DNA, the CDR3 is TGTGCCACCAGCGACCGAAGCGGTTGGACTAGCTCGGCAGATACGCAGTATTTT. The V gene is TRBV15, the J gene TRBJ2-3; TRBD2 aligns across 8 bases. Germline CDR1 is LNHNV and CDR2 is YYDKDF (reference sequence). The CDR3 length is 18 residues. Trimming cost V 5 bases and J 4 bases; bases outside gene matches: 17.

The CDR3 nucleotides read TGTGCCAGCAGCCCCTCCCACAGGGTCGGTGAAGCTTTCTTT. Its protein product is CASSPSHRVGEAFF. The chain combines TRBV7-3 with TRBJ1-1; tentatively, D is TRBD1 (6 bases). CDR1 is SGHTA and CDR2 is FQGTGA in the germline V gene. This CDR3 is 14 amino acids long. V was pared by 5 bases and J by 7 bases, with 17 bases between.

V is TRBV18 and J is TRBJ2-1, with D possibly matching TRBD2 (7 bases). The V end was cut by 2 bases, the J end by 0 bases, with 17 bases between. Germline-derived CDR1 and CDR2 are KGHSH and LQKENI. The CDR3 runs to 18 residues. The CDR3 DNA follows: TGTGCCAGCTCACCAAGGGCGGGGGCAGCTAGCTCCTACAATGAGCAGTTCTTC. It yields the protein CASSPRAGAASSYNEQFF.

The CDR3 region is CASSEWGDRLGTDTQYF. The CDR3 DNA follows: TGTGCCAGCAGTGAATGGGGCGACCGCCTGGGAACAGATACGCAGTATTTT. The V call is TRBV6-1, the J call TRBJ2-3, with a weak D call TRBD1 (5 bases). V was trimmed by 2 bases and J by 3 bases, leaving 18 bases between them. Germline CDR1 is MNHNS and CDR2 is SASEGT. The CDR3 extends over 17 amino acids.

The chain has TRBV7-9 and TRBJ1-1, with unresolved D. Trimming stripped 3 bases from V and 4 bases from J, with 18 bases between. This CDR3 is 16 amino acids long. Germline V CDR1 and CDR2: SEHNR, FQNEAQ (reference sequence). As DNA, the CDR3 is TGTGCCAGCAGCTTTTATTTGCTGGGAGGGTTCACTGAAGCTTTCTTT. It specifies CASSFYLLGGFTEAFF.

V is TRBV5-1 and J is TRBJ2-5; D unresolved. The end of the DNA aligns better with TRBJ2-7, so the J call may be wrong. This CDR3 is 14 amino acids long. Looked up from germline, CDR1 is SGHRS and CDR2 is YFSETQ. The CDR3 loop reads CASSLVPRFYEQYF. The DNA for the CDR3 is TGCGCCAGCAGCTTGGTACCGCGATTCTACGAGCAGTACTTC.

Regarding this clone: This sample also contains other DNA sequences that code for the same CDR3. This chain connects TRBV19 to TRBJ2-7, with D perhaps TRBD2 (7 bases). This CDR3 is built from 14 residues. Germline V gives CDR1 LNHDA, CDR2 SQIVND (reference sequence). Deletions cut 5 bases from V and 4 bases from J, with 15 bases between. CDR3 in DNA: TGTGCCAGTAGTCCTACGGGGGGCCCGTACGAGCAGTACTTC. As protein: CASSPTGGPYEQYF.

The chain combines TRBV6-1 with TRBJ2-7; a possible D gene is TRBD1 (6 bases). Trimming cost V 8 bases and J 0 bases, with 14 bases left between them. The CDR3 runs 14 residues. The V gene's germline CDR1 is MNHNS and CDR2 SASEGT. CDR3 sequence: CASVQGRSSYEQYF. The CDR3, as DNA: TGTGCCAGCGTACAGGGCAGGAGCTCCTACGAGCAGTACTTC.

This clone was observed a single time. The V gene is TRBV7-3, the J gene TRBJ2-1, with 9 positions matching TRBD1. CDR3 length: 16 residues. The V segment lost 4 bases and the J segment 4 bases; nucleotides outside the gene matches: 8. The germline V gene has CDR1 SGHTA and CDR2 FQGTGA. CDR3 DNA: TGTGCCAGCAGCTCGTACTCCGGGACAGGGTACAATGAGCAGTTCTTC. As protein: CASSSYSGTGYNEQFF.

The chain uses TRBV27 and TRBJ1-2; D unresolved. The CDR3 length is 13 residues. The germline V gene has CDR1 MNHEY and CDR2 SMNVEV (reference sequence). Trimming stripped 0 bases from V and 10 bases from J, with 12 bases between. As DNA, the CDR3 is TGTGCCAGCAGTTTATCGATGGAGCAATCCTACACCTTC. Protein: CASSLSMEQSYTF.

The V and J genes are TRBV27 and TRBJ1-2, with TRBD1 identical over 8 bases. Germline V lookup: CDR1 MNHEY, CDR2 SMNVEV (reference sequence). With 6 bases clipped from V and 6 bases from J, the junction kept 9 bases outside the gene matches. The CDR3 sequence is 14 residues long. The CDR3 sequence: CASRSLQGVDGYTF. The CDR3 region has the DNA TGTGCCAGCAGATCTCTACAGGGGGTAGATGGCTACACCTTC.